One sample yielded the 21 T cell receptor beta chains listed below, sequenced in a study of blood T cell repertoires in COVID-19. The protocol was immunoSEQ multiplex PCR, while the TCRdb copy is restricted to in-frame clones and leaves out a portion. The sample yields about 180,000 clones, roughly 87% seen once. Material for sequencing was PBMCs or T cells enriched from blood (not recorded which). The receptor set was obtained from a human donor with acute COVID-19. The donor label of this sample is uncertain.

The chain carries TRBV5-4 and TRBJ1-2; D perhaps matches TRBD1 (5 bases). V shed 1 base and J shed 2 bases, with 9 bases lying between them. CDR1 and CDR2 (germline): SGHNT, YYREEE (reference sequence). CDR3 size: 14 residues. For the CDR3, the DNA is TGTGCCAGCAGCTTGAGGGCAGGGAACTATGGCTACACCTTC. Translation gives CASSLRAGNYGYTF.

The V and J genes are TRBV4-1 and TRBJ2-3; 7 bases agree with TRBD2. CDR1 and CDR2 from the germline V gene are MGHRA and YSYEKL. V dropped 0 bases and J dropped 8; count of bases not matched to a gene: 14. The CDR3 is made up of 17 amino acids. The CDR3 sequence: CASSQDKASGALITQYF. CDR3 nucleotides: TGCGCCAGCAGCCAAGATAAGGCTAGCGGAGCTCTTATTACGCAGTATTTT.

This sequence joins TRBV30 and TRBJ1-6, with TRBD1 matching over 7 bases. CDR1 is GTSNPN, CDR2 SVGIG, per germline (reference sequence). Unmatched junction bases numbered 4, after V lost 3 bases and J lost 2 bases. The CDR3 is made up of 15 amino acids. The CDR3 DNA follows: TGTGCCTGGAGATCCGGGACAGCCTATAATTCACCCCTCCACTTT. Translation gives CAWRSGTAYNSPLHF.

This clone appeared a few times. One junction end disagrees with the germline gene, perhaps due to a read error. CDR3 coding DNA: TGTGCCAGCAGCTTAGGAGGGAATCGGCCCCAGCATTTT. Amino acids: CASSLGGNRPQHF. This chain joins TRBV11-2 and TRBJ1-5; no clear D. The germline gives CDR1 SGHAT, CDR2 FQNNGV. The CDR3 is 13 residues long.

This sequence joins TRBV3-1 (or the pseudogene TRBV3-2) and TRBJ1-5, with TRBD1 as a possible D gene (6 bases). CDR1 is LGHDT, CDR2 YNNKEL, per germline (reference sequence). The CDR3 sequence is 17 residues long. V lost 4 bases, J lost 2 bases, and 18 bases lay in between. The CDR3 DNA reads TGTGCCAGCAGCCCCAGTGGGGGGGCGAGCGGCAATCAGCCCCAGCATTTT. Protein product: CASSPSGGASGNQPQHF.

The chain uses TRBV5-5 and TRBJ2-7; 10 bases are a match to TRBD1. Per germline, CDR1 SGHKS and CDR2 YYEKEE (reference sequence). The CDR3 totals 15 residues. V trimming: 3 bases; J trimming: 3 bases; junction bases outside the gene matches: 6. For the CDR3, the DNA is TGTGCCAGCAGCTGGGCCGGGACAGGGGTCTACGAGCAGTACTTC. It yields the protein CASSWAGTGVYEQYF. Full variable domain (outside the CDR3, taken from reference TRBV5-5 and TRBJ2-7): DAGVTQSPTHLIKTRGQQVTLRCSPISGHKSVSWYQQVLGQGPQFIFQYYEKEERGRGNFPDRFSARQFPNYSSELNVNALLLGDSALYLCASSWAGTGVYEQYFGPGTRLTVT.

The count of this clone is one. The chain uses TRBV10-3 and TRBJ1-4; D not resolved. The germline CDR1 and CDR2 sequences are ENHRY and SYGVKD. Trimming cost V 2 bases and J 5 bases, with 12 bases left between them. CDR3 length: 15 amino acids. The CDR3 nucleotides are TGTGCCATCAGTGAGCTAAGCGGAATAAATGAAAAACTGTTTTTT. Protein product: CAISELSGINEKLFF.

V is TRBV24-1 and J is TRBJ1-2; TRBD1 agrees at 7 bases. The CDR3 is 12 residues long. Germline values: CDR1 KGHDR, CDR2 SFDVKD. The V and J ends lost 9 bases and 2 bases, in that order; junction bases with no gene match: 2. CDR3 nucleotide sequence: TGTGCCACCGGGACAGCGAACTATGGCTACACCTTC. Translated: CATGTANYGYTF.

The chain has TRBV4-2 and TRBJ2-7; 8 nucleotides agree with TRBD2. V lost 0 bases and J lost 1; bases outside the gene matches: 5. The CDR3 length is 16 residues. Per the germline V gene, CDR1 is LGHNA and CDR2 is YNFKEQ. The CDR3 nucleotides are TGTGCCAGCAGCCAAGATAGGACTAGCCAGTCCTACGAGCAGTACTTC. It specifies CASSQDRTSQSYEQYF.

The chain recombines TRBV12-3 or TRBV12-4 with TRBJ2-1; D is undetermined. This CDR3 is 11 amino acids long. Trimming removed 6 bases from V and 7 bases from J, with 7 bases in between. The CDR3, as DNA: TGTGCCAGCAGCTTGGAGAATGAGCAGTTCTTC. Protein product: CASSLENEQFF.

The CDR3 reads CASSPLTGGIEGYTF. As DNA, the CDR3 is TGCGCCAGCAGCCCCCTTACAGGGGGCATTGAGGGCTACACCTTC. The gene calls are TRBV5-1 and TRBJ1-2; TRBD1 aligns across 9 bases. In germline, CDR1 is SGHRS, CDR2 YFSETQ. J was trimmed by 8 bases and V by 4 bases; bases with no gene match: 12. This CDR3 has 15 amino acids.

Regarding this clone: This sample includes further DNA sequences coding for the same CDR3. The chain uses TRBV19 and TRBJ2-7; 9 bases align to TRBD1. This CDR3 contains 13 residues. The germline gives CDR1 LNHDA, CDR2 SQIVND (reference sequence). V was pared by 8 bases and J by 0 bases, with 2 bases of the junction left unmatched. CDR3 nucleotide sequence: TGTGCCAGTGGGACAGGGAGCTCCTACGAGCAGTACTTC. It translates to CASGTGSSYEQYF. The full variable domain, completed using reference TRBV19 and TRBJ2-7, is DGGITQSPKYLFRKEGQNVTLSCEQNLNHDAMYWYRQDPGQGLRLIYYSQIVNDFQKGDIAEGYSVSREKKESFPLTVTSAQKNPTAFYLCASGTGSSYEQYFGPGTRLTVT.

The V call is TRBV9, the J call TRBJ2-5; 9 positions agree with TRBD2. Per the germline V gene, CDR1 is SGDLS and CDR2 is YYNGEE. The CDR3 extends over 17 amino acids. Germline trimming cut 4 bases from V and 0 bases from J; bases unmatched to any gene: 10. As DNA, the CDR3 is TGTGCCAGCAGCCCCTTTAGGGCGGGGGGGTACCAAGAGACCCAGTACTTC. This codes for CASSPFRAGGYQETQYF.

V is TRBV5-4 and J is TRBJ2-7; 7 nucleotides line up with TRBD2. Germline V gene data show CDR1 as SGHNT and CDR2 as YYREEE (reference sequence). This CDR3 spans 15 amino acids. Trimming took 4 bases from V and 2 from J; bases not matched to a gene: 9. CDR3 nucleotides: TGTGCCAGCAGCCAATTGAGCGGGGAGACCTACGAGCAGTACTTC. Its protein product is CASSQLSGETYEQYF.

The V and J genes are TRBV9 and TRBJ2-5; a weak D match, TRBD1 (6 bases). Germline V gives CDR1 SGDLS, CDR2 YYNGEE. V gave up 0 bases and J gave up 3 bases, with 9 bases separating them. The CDR3 contains 14 residues. CDR3 residues: CASSVEGQKETQYF. CDR3 sequence (DNA): TGTGCCAGCAGCGTAGAAGGACAGAAAGAGACCCAGTACTTC.

The chain links TRBV9 to TRBJ2-1; TRBD2 agrees at 10 bases. CDR1 is SGDLS and CDR2 is YYNGEE in the germline V gene. V lost 4 bases to trimming and J lost 10 bases; unmatched junction nucleotides: 14. This CDR3 contains 16 residues. The CDR3 DNA reads as TGTGCCAGCAGCAGGCAGGGTTCGCTAGCGGGGGAAGAGCAGTTCTTC. Translating it yields CASSRQGSLAGEEQFF.

The chain is built from TRBV4-1 and TRBJ1-3, with D tentatively TRBD1 (6 bases). The CDR3 is 14 amino acids. CDR1 is MGHRA and CDR2 is YSYEKL in the germline V gene. V lost 2 bases, J lost 9 bases, and 14 bases lay in between. CDR3 residues: CASSQPTVRGTIYF. Written as DNA, the CDR3 is TGCGCCAGCAGCCAACCGACAGTCAGGGGCACCATATATTTT.

The J gene is TRBJ1-1, the V gene TRBV19; 8 nucleotides align to TRBD1. The CDR3 totals 13 residues. Germline assignment: CDR1 LNHDA and CDR2 SQIVND (reference sequence). V trimming: 9 bases; J trimming: 0 bases; junction bases outside the gene matches: 3. CDR3 DNA sequence: TGTGCCAGCTTGGACAGGGTGAACACTGAAGCTTTCTTT. Protein: CASLDRVNTEAFF.

J is TRBJ1-3 and V is TRBV18, with 7 bases aligning to TRBD1. V dropped 2 bases and J dropped 2; count of bases not matched to a gene: 0. Germline V gene sequence: CDR1 KGHSH, CDR2 LQKENI. CDR3 length equals 14 residues. CDR3 residues: CASSPDRAGNTIYF. Written as DNA, the CDR3 is TGTGCCAGCTCACCAGACAGGGCTGGAAACACCATATATTTT.

This rearrangement joins TRBV19 to TRBJ1-2; D possibly corresponds to TRBD1 (6 bases). V shed 1 base and J shed 4 bases, with 13 bases lying between them. The CDR3 has 15 amino acids. Germline V gene lookup returns CDR1 LNHDA and CDR2 SQIVND (reference sequence). CDR3 nucleotide sequence: TGTGCCAGTAGTATAGGGGAAGACAGGTCCTATGGCTACACCTTC. Encoded protein: CASSIGEDRSYGYTF.

The V and J genes are TRBV7-2 and TRBJ1-1; D call uncertain. CDR3 length: 13 amino acids. Germline assignment: CDR1 SGHTA and CDR2 FQGNSA. Trimming took off 2 bases at V and 4 bases at J, with 8 bases between the two ends. The CDR3 bases are TGTGCCAGCAGCTTAAATGAGCTCACTGAAGCTTTCTTT. Its protein product is CASSLNELTEAFF.